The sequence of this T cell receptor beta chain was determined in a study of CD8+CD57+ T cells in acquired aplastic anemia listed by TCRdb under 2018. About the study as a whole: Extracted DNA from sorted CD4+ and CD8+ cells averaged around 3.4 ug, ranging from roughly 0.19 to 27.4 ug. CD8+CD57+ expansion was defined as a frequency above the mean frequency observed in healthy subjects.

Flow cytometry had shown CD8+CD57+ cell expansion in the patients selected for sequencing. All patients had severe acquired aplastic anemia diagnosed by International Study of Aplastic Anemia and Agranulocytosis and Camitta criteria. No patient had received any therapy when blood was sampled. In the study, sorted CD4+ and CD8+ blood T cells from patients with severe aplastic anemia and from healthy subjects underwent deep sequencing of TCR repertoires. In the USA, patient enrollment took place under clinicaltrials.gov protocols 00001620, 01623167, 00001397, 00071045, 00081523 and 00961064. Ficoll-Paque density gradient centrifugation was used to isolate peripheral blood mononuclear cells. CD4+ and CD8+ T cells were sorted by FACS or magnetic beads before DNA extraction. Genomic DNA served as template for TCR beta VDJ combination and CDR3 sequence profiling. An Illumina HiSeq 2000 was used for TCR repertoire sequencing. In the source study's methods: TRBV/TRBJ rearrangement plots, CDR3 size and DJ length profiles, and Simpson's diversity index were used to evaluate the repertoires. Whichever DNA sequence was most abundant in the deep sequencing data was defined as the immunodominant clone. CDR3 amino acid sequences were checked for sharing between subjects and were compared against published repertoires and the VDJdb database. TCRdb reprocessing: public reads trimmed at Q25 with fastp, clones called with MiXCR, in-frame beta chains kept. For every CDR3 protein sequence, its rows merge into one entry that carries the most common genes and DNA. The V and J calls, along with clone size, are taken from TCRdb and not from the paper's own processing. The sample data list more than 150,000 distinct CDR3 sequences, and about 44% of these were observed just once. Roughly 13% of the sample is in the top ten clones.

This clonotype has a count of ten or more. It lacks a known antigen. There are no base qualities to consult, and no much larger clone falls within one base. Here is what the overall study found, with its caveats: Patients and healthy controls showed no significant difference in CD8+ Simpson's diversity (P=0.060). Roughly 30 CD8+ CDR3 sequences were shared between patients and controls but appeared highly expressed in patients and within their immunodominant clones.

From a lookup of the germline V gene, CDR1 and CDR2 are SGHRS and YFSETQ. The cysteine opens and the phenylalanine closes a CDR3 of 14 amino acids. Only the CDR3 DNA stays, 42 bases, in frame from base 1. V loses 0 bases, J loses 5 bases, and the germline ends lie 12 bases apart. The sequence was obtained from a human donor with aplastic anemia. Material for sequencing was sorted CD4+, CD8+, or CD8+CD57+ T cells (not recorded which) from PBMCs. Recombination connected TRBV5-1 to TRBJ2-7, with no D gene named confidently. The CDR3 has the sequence CASSLGDTPNEQYF. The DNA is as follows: TGCGCCAGCAGCTTGGGTGACACCCCCAACGAGCAGTACTTC. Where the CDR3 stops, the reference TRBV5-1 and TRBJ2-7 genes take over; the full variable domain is KAGVTQTPRYLIKTRGQQVTLSCSPISGHRSVSWYQQTPGQGLQFLFEYFSETQRNKGNFPGRFSGRQFSNSRSEMNVSTLELGDSALYLCASSLGDTPNEQYFGPGTRLTVT.